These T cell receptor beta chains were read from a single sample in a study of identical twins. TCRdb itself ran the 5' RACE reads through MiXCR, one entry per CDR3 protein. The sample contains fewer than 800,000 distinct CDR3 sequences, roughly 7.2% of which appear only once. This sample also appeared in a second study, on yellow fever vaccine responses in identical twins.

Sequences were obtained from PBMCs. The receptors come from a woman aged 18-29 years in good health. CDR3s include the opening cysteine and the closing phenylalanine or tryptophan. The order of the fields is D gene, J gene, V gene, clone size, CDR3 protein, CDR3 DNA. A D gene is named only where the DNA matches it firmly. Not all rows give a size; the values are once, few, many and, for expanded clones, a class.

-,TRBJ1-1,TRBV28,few,CASYRVTEAFF,TGTGCCAGCTACAGGGTGACTGAAGCTTTCTTT
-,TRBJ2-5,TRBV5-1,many,CASSPGQGGEETQYF,TGCGCCAGCAGCCCCGGACAGGGAGGGGAAGAGACCCAGTACTTC
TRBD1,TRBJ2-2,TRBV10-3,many,CAISDMGQGIGELFF,TGTGCCATCAGTGATATGGGACAGGGGATCGGGGAGCTGTTTTTT
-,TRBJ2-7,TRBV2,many,CASSEDDTGTLQYF,TGTGCCAGCAGTGAAGATGATACCGGGACTCTTCAGTACTTC
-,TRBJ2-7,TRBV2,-,CASSPGYFSREQYF,TGTGCCAGCAGTCCGGGCTACTTCTCTAGGGAGCAGTACTTC
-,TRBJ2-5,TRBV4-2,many,CASSQDEGEETQYF,TGTGCCAGCAGCCAAGACGAGGGGGAAGAGACCCAGTACTTC
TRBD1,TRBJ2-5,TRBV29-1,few,CSGTGGAETQYF,TGCAGCGGCACAGGGGGCGCAGAGACCCAGTACTTC
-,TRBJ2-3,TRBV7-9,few,CASSSPFSGDTDTQYF,TGTGCCAGCAGCTCCCCTTTCTCCGGGGACACAGATACGCAGTATTTT
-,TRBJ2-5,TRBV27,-,CATAGRETQYF,TGTGCCACCGCCGGTCGAGAGACCCAGTACTTC
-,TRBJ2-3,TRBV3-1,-,CASSQVDRDTQYF,TGTGCCAGCAGCCAAGTCGACCGAGATACGCAGTATTTT
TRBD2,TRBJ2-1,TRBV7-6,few,CASSLGGTNLEQFF,TGTGCCAGCAGCTTAGGGGGGACTAACCTTGAGCAGTTCTTC
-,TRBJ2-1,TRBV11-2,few,CASSSYDSYSSYNEQFF,TGTGCCAGCAGCTCGTACGACAGCTACTCCTCCTACAATGAGCAGTTCTTC
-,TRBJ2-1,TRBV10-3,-,CAISESPTGGIEQFF,TGTGCCATCAGTGAGTCACCCACTGGCGGGATTGAGCAGTTCTTC
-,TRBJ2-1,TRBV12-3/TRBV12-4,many,CASSLPGGTGAYNEQFF,TGTGCCAGCAGTTTACCGGGGGGGACAGGAGCCTACAATGAGCAGTTCTTC
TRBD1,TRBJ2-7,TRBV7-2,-,CASSLGSGTGTYEQYF,TGTGCCAGCAGCTTAGGGTCCGGGACAGGGACCTACGAGCAGTACTTC
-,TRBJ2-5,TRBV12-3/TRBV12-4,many,CASSLEREAETQYF,TGTGCCAGCAGTTTAGAAAGGGAAGCAGAGACCCAGTACTTC
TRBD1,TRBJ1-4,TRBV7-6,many,CASSEFTGVLFF,TGTGCCAGCAGCGAATTTACAGGGGTACTGTTTTTT
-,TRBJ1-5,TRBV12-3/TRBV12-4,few,CASSFGTYQPQHF,TGTGCCAGCAGTTTTGGTACTTATCAGCCCCAGCATTTT
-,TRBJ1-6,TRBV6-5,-,CASSYVGPPAYNSPLHF,TGTGCCAGCAGTTACGTGGGCCCTCCGGCCTATAATTCACCCCTCCACTTT
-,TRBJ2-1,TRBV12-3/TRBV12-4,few,CASSLALEGDDNEQFF,TGTGCCAGCAGTTTAGCGCTAGAGGGAGATGACAATGAGCAGTTCTTC
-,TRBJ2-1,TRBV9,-,CASSVASLVRGSYNEQFF,TGTGCCAGCAGCGTAGCGAGCCTTGTGCGCGGCTCCTACAATGAGCAGTTCTTC
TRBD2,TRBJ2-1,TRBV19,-,CASSIVTGGLYNEQFF,TGTGCCAGTAGTATAGTCACGGGGGGGCTCTACAATGAGCAGTTCTTC
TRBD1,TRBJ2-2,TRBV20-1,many,CSASGQENTGELFF,TGCAGTGCTAGCGGACAGGAGAACACCGGGGAGCTGTTTTTT
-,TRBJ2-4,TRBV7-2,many,CASSLALDNQGPKNIQYF,TGTGCCAGCAGCTTAGCGTTGGATAACCAGGGACCCAAAAACATTCAGTACTTC
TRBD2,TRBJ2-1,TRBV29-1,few,CSVEDRGTSGGDEQFF,TGCAGCGTTGAAGATCGGGGTACTAGCGGGGGGGATGAGCAGTTCTTC
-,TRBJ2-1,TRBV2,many,CASKGRWDEQFF,TGTGCCAGCAAGGGACGTTGGGATGAGCAGTTCTTC
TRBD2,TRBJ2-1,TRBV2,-,CASSEARGGEVTYNEQFF,TGTGCCAGCAGTGAAGCGCGGGGGGGAGAAGTAACTTACAATGAGCAGTTCTTC
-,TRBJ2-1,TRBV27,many,CASSWGSSGKSYNEQFF,TGTGCCAGCAGTTGGGGGAGTAGCGGCAAATCCTACAATGAGCAGTTCTTC
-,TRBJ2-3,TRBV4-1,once,CASSQEWSDTQYF,TGCGCCAGCAGCCAAGAATGGTCGGATACGCAGTATTTT
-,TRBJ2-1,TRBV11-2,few,CASSLRSGQSYNEQFF,TGTGCCAGCAGCTTAAGATCAGGACAGTCCTACAATGAGCAGTTCTTC
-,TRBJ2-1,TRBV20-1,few,CSARGMRGVYEQFF,TGCAGTGCTAGAGGCATGAGAGGGGTCTATGAGCAGTTCTTC
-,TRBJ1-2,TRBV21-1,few,CASSKGPLGPNYGYTF,TGTGCCAGCAGCAAAGGACCCCTCGGGCCAAACTATGGCTACACCTTC
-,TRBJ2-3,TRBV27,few,CASSLSQAGDTQYF,TGTGCCAGCAGTTTAAGTCAGGCAGGGGATACGCAGTATTTT
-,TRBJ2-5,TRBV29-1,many,CSVAPGPGKETQYF,TGCAGCGTTGCCCCCGGGCCCGGGAAAGAGACCCAGTACTTC
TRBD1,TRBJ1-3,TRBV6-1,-,CASSRQGKGNTIYF,TGTGCCAGCAGTAGACAGGGGAAAGGAAACACCATATATTTT
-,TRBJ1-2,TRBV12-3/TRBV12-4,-,CASSQILRGGNGYTF,TGTGCCAGCAGCCAAATACTGAGGGGGGGGAATGGCTACACCTTC
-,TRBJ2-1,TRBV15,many,CATSRDKGMDEQFF,TGTGCCACCAGCAGAGATAAGGGAATGGATGAGCAGTTCTTC
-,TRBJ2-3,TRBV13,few,CASSLGRAGTLADTQYF,TGTGCCAGCAGCTTAGGGCGGGCCGGTACCCTAGCAGATACGCAGTATTTT
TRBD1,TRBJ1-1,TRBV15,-,CATSRAGQGDTEAFF,TGTGCCACCAGCAGAGCGGGACAGGGTGACACTGAAGCTTTCTTT
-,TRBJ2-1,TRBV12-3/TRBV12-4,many,CASSLGLEQFF,TGTGCCAGCAGTTTGGGGCTAGAGCAGTTCTTC
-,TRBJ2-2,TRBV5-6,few,CASSLWVNTGELFF,TGTGCCAGCAGCTTGTGGGTGAACACCGGGGAGCTGTTTTTT
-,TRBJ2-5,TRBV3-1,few,CASSQDRVSEETQYF,TGTGCCAGCAGCCAAGATCGGGTCAGCGAAGAGACCCAGTACTTC
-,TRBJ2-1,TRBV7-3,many,CASSDTHEQFF,TGTGCCAGCAGCGATACCCATGAGCAGTTCTTC
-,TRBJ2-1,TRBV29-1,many,CSVVRDSYNEQFF,TGCAGCGTTGTGCGAGACTCCTACAATGAGCAGTTCTTC
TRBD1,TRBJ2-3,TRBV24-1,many,CATSETGQGSADTQYF,TGTGCCACCAGTGAAACGGGACAGGGTTCCGCAGATACGCAGTATTTT
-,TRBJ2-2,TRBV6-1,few,CASSEYAGNTGELFF,TGTGCCAGCAGTGAATATGCGGGGAACACCGGGGAGCTGTTTTTT
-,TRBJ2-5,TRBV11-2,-,CASSLGSLAETQYF,TGTGCCAGCAGCTTAGGCTCCTTAGCCGAGACCCAGTACTTC
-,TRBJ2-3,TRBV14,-,CASSQQGTRTDTQYF,TGTGCCAGCAGCCAACAGGGCACCCGCACAGATACGCAGTATTTT
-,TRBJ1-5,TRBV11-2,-,CASSPPRGRHSNQPQHF,TGTGCCAGCAGCCCACCTCGTGGCAGACATAGCAATCAGCCCCAGCATTTT
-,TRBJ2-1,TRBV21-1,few,CASSRSLAGVLNEQFF,TGTGCCAGCAGCCGTAGTCTAGCGGGAGTATTGAATGAGCAGTTCTTC
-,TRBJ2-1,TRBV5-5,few,CASSLEARLPRDNEQFF,TGTGCCAGCAGCTTGGAAGCCAGGTTACCCCGAGACAATGAGCAGTTCTTC
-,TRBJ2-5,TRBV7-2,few,CASSPGVGETQYF,TGTGCCAGCAGCCCGGGGGTAGGGGAGACCCAGTACTTC
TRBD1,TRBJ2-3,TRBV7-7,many,CASSATGADTQYF,TGTGCCAGCAGCGCCACAGGGGCAGATACGCAGTATTTT
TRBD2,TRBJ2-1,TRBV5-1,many,CASSLGLADYNEQFF,TGCGCCAGCAGCTTGGGACTAGCGGACTACAATGAGCAGTTCTTC
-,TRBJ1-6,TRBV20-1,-,CSATRSPNSPLHF,TGCAGTGCTACGAGGAGCCCTAATTCACCCCTCCACTTT
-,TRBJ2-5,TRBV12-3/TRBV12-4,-,CASNTQGPQETQYF,TGTGCCAGCAATACACAGGGACCTCAAGAGACCCAGTACTTC
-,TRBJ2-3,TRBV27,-,CASSKIFFLGDTQYF,TGTGCCAGCAGCAAGATATTTTTTTTGGGAGATACGCAGTATTTT
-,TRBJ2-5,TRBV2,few,CASMRGRAGETQYF,TGTGCCAGCATGCGGGGACGAGCAGGAGAGACCCAGTACTTC
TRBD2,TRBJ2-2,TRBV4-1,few,CASRGDGSNTGELFF,TGCGCCAGCCGGGGGGACGGATCGAACACCGGGGAGCTGTTTTTT
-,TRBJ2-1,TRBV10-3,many,CAINEAQGNEQFF,TGTGCCATCAATGAAGCACAGGGCAATGAGCAGTTCTTC